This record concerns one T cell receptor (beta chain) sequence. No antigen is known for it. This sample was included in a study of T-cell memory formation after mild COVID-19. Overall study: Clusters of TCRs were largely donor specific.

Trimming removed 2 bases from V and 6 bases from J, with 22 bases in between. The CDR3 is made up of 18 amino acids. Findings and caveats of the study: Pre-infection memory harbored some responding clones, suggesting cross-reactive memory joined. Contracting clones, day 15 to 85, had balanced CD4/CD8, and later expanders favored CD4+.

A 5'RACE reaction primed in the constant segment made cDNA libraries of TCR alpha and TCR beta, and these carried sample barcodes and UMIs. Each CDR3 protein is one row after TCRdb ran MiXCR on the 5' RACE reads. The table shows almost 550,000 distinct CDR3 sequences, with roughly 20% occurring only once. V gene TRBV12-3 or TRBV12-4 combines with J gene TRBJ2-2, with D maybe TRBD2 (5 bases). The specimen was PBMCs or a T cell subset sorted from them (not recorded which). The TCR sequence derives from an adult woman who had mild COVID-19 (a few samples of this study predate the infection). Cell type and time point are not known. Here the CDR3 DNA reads TGTGCCAGCAGTTTACCCCAGTTGGCGTCCCGGGGAGCCGGGGAGCTGTTTTTT. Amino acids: CASSLPQLASRGAGELFF.